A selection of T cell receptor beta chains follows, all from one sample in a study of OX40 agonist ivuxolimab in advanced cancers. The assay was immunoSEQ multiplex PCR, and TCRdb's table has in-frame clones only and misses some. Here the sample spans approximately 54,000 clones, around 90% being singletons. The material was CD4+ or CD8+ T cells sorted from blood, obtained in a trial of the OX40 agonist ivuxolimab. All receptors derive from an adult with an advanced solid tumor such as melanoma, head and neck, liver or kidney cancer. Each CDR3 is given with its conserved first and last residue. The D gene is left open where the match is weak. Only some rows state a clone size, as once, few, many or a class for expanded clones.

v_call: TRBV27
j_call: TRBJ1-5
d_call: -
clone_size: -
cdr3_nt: TGTGCCAGCAGACTACAGGGCAATCAGCCCCAGCATTTT
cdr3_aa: CASRLQGNQPQHF

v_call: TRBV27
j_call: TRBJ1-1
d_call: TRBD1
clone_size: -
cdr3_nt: TGTGCCAGCAGTATCGGACAGGGGACTGAAGCTTTCTTT
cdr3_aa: CASSIGQGTEAFF

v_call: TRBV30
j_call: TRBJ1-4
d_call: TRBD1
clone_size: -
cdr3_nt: TGTGCCTGGATCGGACAGGAGCATGAAAAACTGTTTTTT
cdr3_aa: CAWIGQEHEKLFF

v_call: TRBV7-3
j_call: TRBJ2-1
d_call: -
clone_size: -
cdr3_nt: TGTGCCAGCAGCGAAGAAATACCGGGGCCCTACAATGAGCAGTTCTTC
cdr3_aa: CASSEEIPGPYNEQFF

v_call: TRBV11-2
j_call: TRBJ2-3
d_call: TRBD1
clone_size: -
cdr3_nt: TGTGCCAGCGGCCCGGACAGGGGGACGACAGATACGCAGTATTTT
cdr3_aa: CASGPDRGTTDTQYF

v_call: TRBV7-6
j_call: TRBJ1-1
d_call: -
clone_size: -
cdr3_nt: TGTGCCAGCAGCTTAGAAGGGCGCCCCAATGAAGCTTTCTTT
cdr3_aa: CASSLEGRPNEAFF

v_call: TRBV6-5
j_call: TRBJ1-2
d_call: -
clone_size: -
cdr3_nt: TGTGCCAGCAGTTACGGTTCTGGGAGTGGCTACACCTTC
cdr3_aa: CASSYGSGSGYTF

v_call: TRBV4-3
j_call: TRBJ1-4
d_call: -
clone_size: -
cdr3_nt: TGCGCCAGCAGCCAAGATCACCGACAGTTTAATGAAAAACTGTTTTTT
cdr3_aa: CASSQDHRQFNEKLFF

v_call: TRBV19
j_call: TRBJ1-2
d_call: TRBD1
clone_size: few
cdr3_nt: TGTGCCAGTAGGTTTGCGGGACAGGGGCCATACTATGGCTACACCTTC
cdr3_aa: CASRFAGQGPYYGYTF

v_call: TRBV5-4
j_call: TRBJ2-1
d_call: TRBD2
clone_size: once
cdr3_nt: TGTGCCAGCAGCTTTACGGGACTAGACAATGAGCAGTTCTTC
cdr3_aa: CASSFTGLDNEQFF

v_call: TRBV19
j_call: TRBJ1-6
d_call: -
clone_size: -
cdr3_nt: TGTGCCAGTAGGATCCCCGGCGGGAATTCACCCCTCCACTTT
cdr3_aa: CASRIPGGNSPLHF

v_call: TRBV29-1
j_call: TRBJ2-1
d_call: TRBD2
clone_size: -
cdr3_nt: TGCAGCGTTGACGCGGGAGGGTCTTCCTATGAGCAGTTCTTC
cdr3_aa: CSVDAGGSSYEQFF

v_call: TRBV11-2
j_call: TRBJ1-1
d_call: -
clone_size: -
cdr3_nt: TGTGCCAGCAGCTTATTAGGGGGGACTGAAGCTTTCTTT
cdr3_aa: CASSLLGGTEAFF

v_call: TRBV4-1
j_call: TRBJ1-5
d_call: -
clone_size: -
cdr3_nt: TGCGCCAGCAGCCAAGAAGGGACCTTAAGCAATCAGCCCCAGCATTTT
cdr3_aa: CASSQEGTLSNQPQHF

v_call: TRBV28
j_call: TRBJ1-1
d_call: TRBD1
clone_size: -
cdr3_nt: TGTGCCAGCAGTGCCGGGACAGGGGACACTGAAGCTTTCTTT
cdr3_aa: CASSAGTGDTEAFF

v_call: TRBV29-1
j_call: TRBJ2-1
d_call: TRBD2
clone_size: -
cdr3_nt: TGCAGCGGGGAGGAGACTAGCGGGAGGGTTTACAATGAGCAGTTCTTC
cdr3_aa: CSGEETSGRVYNEQFF

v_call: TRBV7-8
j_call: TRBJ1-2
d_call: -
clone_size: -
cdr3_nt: TGTGCCAGCCACGCGGGTGCGGGCTACACCTTC
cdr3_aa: CASHAGAGYTF

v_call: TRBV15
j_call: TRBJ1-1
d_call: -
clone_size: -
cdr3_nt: TGTGCCACCAGCTGGCCAGGGGAGGGTGAGAACACTGAAGCTTTCTTT
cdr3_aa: CATSWPGEGENTEAFF

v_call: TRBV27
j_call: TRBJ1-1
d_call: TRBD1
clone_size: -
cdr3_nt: TGTGCCAGCAGTGTGTCGACAGGGGCGAACACTGAAGCTTTCTTT
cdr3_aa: CASSVSTGANTEAFF

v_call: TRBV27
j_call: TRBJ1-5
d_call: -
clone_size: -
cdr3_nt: TGTGCCAGCAGTCTGGGGCAGGGGTATCAGCCCCAGCATTTT
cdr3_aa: CASSLGQGYQPQHF

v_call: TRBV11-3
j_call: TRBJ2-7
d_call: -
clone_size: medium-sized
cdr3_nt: TGTGCCAGCAGCATGGGACCTGCCTACGAGCAGTACTTC
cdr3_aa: CASSMGPAYEQYF

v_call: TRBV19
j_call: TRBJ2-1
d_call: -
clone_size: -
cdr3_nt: TGTGCCAGTAGTATAGTGGGCCTTGCCGAGGAGCAGTTCTTC
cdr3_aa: CASSIVGLAEEQFF

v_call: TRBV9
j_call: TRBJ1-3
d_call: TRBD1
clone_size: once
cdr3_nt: TGTGCCAGCAGCGCCCGCCCAGGGGGGACTGGAAACACCATATATTTT
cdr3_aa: CASSARPGGTGNTIYF

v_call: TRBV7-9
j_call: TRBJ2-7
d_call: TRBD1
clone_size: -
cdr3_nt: TGTGCCAGCAGCTCTCCAGGACAGGGAGCCTACGAGCAGTACTTC
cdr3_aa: CASSSPGQGAYEQYF

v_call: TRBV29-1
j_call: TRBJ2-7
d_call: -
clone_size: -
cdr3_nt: TGCAGCGTTGAAAGAATAACGGAATCCTACGAGCAGTACTTC
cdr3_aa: CSVERITESYEQYF

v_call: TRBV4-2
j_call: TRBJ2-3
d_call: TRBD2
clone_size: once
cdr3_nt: TGTGCCAGCAGCCAGATAGCGGGGGGGCGTGAAGATACGCAGTATTTT
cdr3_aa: CASSQIAGGREDTQYF